These 25 T cell receptor beta chains were sequenced from one sample in a study of cytomegalovirus exposure and HLA in healthy donors. With 60 Vbeta and 13 Jbeta primers, the PCR was carried out. The data were produced by immunoSEQ multiplex PCR, yet TCRdb's version contains in-frame clones alone and is incomplete. This sample has some 150,000 clones, with 70% to 80% found just once. Specimen: PBMCs. These receptors were taken from a man between 35 and 55 years old in good health and CMV-seronegative.

This clone was seen only a few times. The chain carries TRBV7-6 and TRBJ2-3, with unresolved D. The V and J ends lost 2 bases and 0 bases respectively, with 9 bases between them. The CDR3 covers 15 residues. CDR1 is SGHVS and CDR2 is FNYEAQ in the germline V gene. This CDR3 reads CASSLQATSTDTQYF. The DNA for the CDR3 is TGTGCCAGCAGCTTACAGGCCACTAGCACAGATACGCAGTATTTT.

The DNA for the CDR3 is TGTGCCAGCAGCTTGGAAGGACAGCCAGATGAAAAACTGTTTTTT. Its translation: CASSLEGQPDEKLFF. The genes are TRBV5-4 and TRBJ1-4, with D possibly TRBD1 on 6 matching bases. Germline V gene data show CDR1 as SGHNT and CDR2 as YYREEE (reference sequence). The germline V and J ends were trimmed by 0 bases and 6 bases, with 12 bases remaining between them. The CDR3 totals 15 residues.

CDR3 amino acids: CASSQEPTGEWEQYF. The CDR3 DNA follows: TGTGCCAGCAGCCAAGAACCGACAGGGGAGTGGGAGCAGTACTTC. The chain couples TRBV4-2 to TRBJ2-5; 8 bases line up with TRBD1. The ends lost 0 bases at V and 11 bases at J; junction bases unmatched: 11. The CDR3 is 15 amino acids. The germline V gene encodes CDR1 LGHNA and CDR2 YNFKEQ.

The chain joins TRBV6-5 to TRBJ2-5; D remains ambiguous. The CDR3 has 14 residues. Germline assignment: CDR1 MNHEY and CDR2 SVGAGI. The ends were cut back, 0 bases at V and 0 bases at J, with 5 bases in the middle. The CDR3 sequence: CASSYSLNQETQYF. The DNA of the CDR3 is TGTGCCAGCAGTTACTCCCTAAACCAAGAGACCCAGTACTTC.

The chain combines TRBV6-1 with TRBJ1-2; 9 nucleotides agree with TRBD1. In germline, CDR1 is MNHNS, CDR2 SASEGT. Losses at the gene ends were 6 bases for V and 7 bases for J; bases not matched to a gene: 9. CDR3 length: 14 amino acids. CDR3 nucleotides: TGTGCCAGCAGAACACAGGGGGCGCTTGGTGGCTACACCTTC. Its translation: CASRTQGALGGYTF.

This clone was detected a few times. The genes are TRBV19 and TRBJ1-5; TRBD1 aligns across 8 bases. The germline V gene encodes CDR1 LNHDA and CDR2 SQIVND (reference sequence). V lost 3 bases and J lost 2; bases outside the gene matches: 3. CDR3 length: 15 residues. The DNA for the CDR3 is TGTGCCAGTAGTATTGTGACAGGGGGCAATCAGCCCCAGCATTTT. It codes for CASSIVTGGNQPQHF. Looking up the rest from reference TRBV19 and TRBJ1-5 gives the full variable domain: DGGITQSPKYLFRKEGQNVTLSCEQNLNHDAMYWYRQDPGQGLRLIYYSQIVNDFQKGDIAEGYSVSREKKESFPLTVTSAQKNPTAFYLCASSIVTGGNQPQHFGDGTRLSIL.

The genes are TRBV30 and TRBJ2-1; the match to TRBD2 covers 8 bases. Unmatched junction bases numbered 8, after V lost 0 bases and J lost 7 bases. Germline lookup yields CDR1 GTSNPN and CDR2 SVGIG (reference sequence). This CDR3 has 15 residues. CDR3: CAWSVGLEFGNEQFF. The DNA for the CDR3 is TGTGCCTGGAGTGTGGGACTAGAGTTTGGGAATGAGCAGTTCTTC.

The rearrangement joins TRBV14 to TRBJ2-1; no firm D call. Trimming left V 1 base short and J 3 bases short, with 7 bases between. The CDR3 sequence is 14 residues long. Per germline, CDR1 SGHDN and CDR2 FVKESK. The CDR3 nucleotides are TGTGCCAGCAGCCAAGTCGGGTACTACAATGAGCAGTTCTTC. It codes for CASSQVGYYNEQFF.

This clone has a handful of counts. The rearrangement links TRBV5-4 to TRBJ2-5; D is unclear. The V gene's germline CDR1 is SGHNT and CDR2 YYREEE (reference sequence). Trimming removed 3 bases from V and 5 bases from J, with 14 bases in between. This CDR3 contains 14 residues. Here the CDR3 reads CASSSPPAQETQYF. The CDR3 DNA sequence: TGTGCCAGCAGCTCGCCTCCAGCACAGGAGACCCAGTACTTC.

V gene TRBV18 combines with J gene TRBJ2-7; 10 bases fit TRBD2. This CDR3 contains 15 residues. CDR1 KGHSH and CDR2 LQKENI come from the germline V gene. V gave up 6 bases and J gave up 8 bases; unmatched junction bases: 13. CDR3 DNA sequence: TGTGCCAGCTCCCCGGACCTAGCGGGAGCTGAGAAGCAGTACTTC. This codes for CASSPDLAGAEKQYF.

The chain is built from TRBV6-6 and TRBJ2-7; 11 bases map to TRBD1. The germline V gene has CDR1 MNHNY and CDR2 SVGAGI (reference sequence). This CDR3 has 15 residues. The trim removed 0 bases at V and 5 bases at J, leaving 3 bases unmatched. This CDR3 reads CASSYSGTGGNEQYF. The CDR3 DNA reads as TGTGCCAGCAGTTACTCCGGGACAGGGGGGAACGAGCAGTACTTC.

V usage is TRBV6-5 and J usage is TRBJ2-1; D remains ambiguous. Between the trimmed V and J ends, which lost 6 bases and 14 bases, there was a span of 5 bases. This CDR3 has 8 residues. Germline CDR1 is MNHEY and CDR2 is SVGAGI. CDR3 protein: CASSGEFF. CDR3 nucleotides: TGTGCCAGCAGCGGTGAGTTCTTC.

The chain carries TRBV6-1 and TRBJ1-2; D is ambiguous. The CDR3 is 15 amino acids. Between the trimmed V and J ends, which lost 2 bases and 0 bases, there was a span of 10 bases. CDR1 is MNHNS, CDR2 SASEGT, per germline. The CDR3 loop is CASSERGSSNYGYTF. The CDR3 DNA sequence: TGTGCCAGCAGTGAACGAGGGAGCTCTAACTATGGCTACACCTTC.

The chain links TRBV9 to TRBJ2-1; possibly TRBD2 for D (6 bases). Germline V CDR1 and CDR2: SGDLS, YYNGEE. V lost 0 bases, J lost 8 bases, and 15 bases lay in between. This CDR3 spans 15 amino acids. The CDR3 loop is CASSVGSGLTDEQFF. The CDR3 DNA reads as TGTGCCAGCAGCGTAGGCTCCGGACTAACCGATGAGCAGTTCTTC.

The V call is TRBV6-1, the J call TRBJ1-2, with D unclear. V was shortened by 6 bases and J by 5 bases, with 13 bases between the two germline ends. CDR3 length equals 13 residues. CDR1 is MNHNS, CDR2 SASEGT, per germline. The CDR3 bases are TGTGCCAGCAGCCTCAGGTTCCTGTATGGCTACACCTTC. It yields the protein CASSLRFLYGYTF.

The chain links TRBV29-1 to TRBJ2-3, with 12 bases matching TRBD2. The germline CDR1 and CDR2 sequences are SQVTM and ANQGSEA. J gave up 1 base and V 6 bases, and 2 bases lay outside the gene matches. The CDR3 consists of 14 residues. CDR3 residues: CSVRLAGGTDTQYF. The CDR3, as DNA: TGCAGCGTCAGACTAGCGGGAGGCACAGATACGCAGTATTTT.

The chain uses TRBV27 and TRBJ2-2, with D maybe TRBD1 (5 bases). Germline V lookup: CDR1 MNHEY, CDR2 SMNVEV (reference sequence). Trimming pared 6 bases from V and 6 bases from J, leaving 8 bases between. This CDR3 comprises 12 residues. Written as DNA, the CDR3 is TGTGCCAGCAGACAAGGGGCCGGGGAGCTGTTTTTT. Its translation: CASRQGAGELFF.

Comment on this clone: One junction end does not reproduce the germline sequence, and a read error may be involved. The V gene is TRBV19, the J gene TRBJ2-6; the match to TRBD2 covers 7 bases. CDR3 length equals 15 residues. The germline V gene encodes CDR1 LNHDA and CDR2 SQIVND (reference sequence). CDR3 loop: CASRWEGAGANGLTF. The CDR3 DNA is TGTGCCAGTCGATGGGAGGGAGCTGGGGCCAACGGCCTGACTTTC.

The rearrangement joins TRBV4-2 to TRBJ2-2; 8 nucleotides line up with TRBD1. CDR1 and CDR2 from the germline V gene are LGHNA and YNFKEQ. The CDR3 runs to 16 residues. V shed 2 bases, J shed 7 bases, and the junction held 9 bases outside the gene matches. CDR3 in DNA: TGTGCCAGCAGCCAATCCGGACAGGGAGAAAGCGGGGAGCTGTTTTTT. It yields the protein CASSQSGQGESGELFF.

This chain joins TRBV4-2 and TRBJ1-4, with 7 bases aligning to TRBD1. CDR1 is LGHNA, CDR2 YNFKEQ, per germline. The CDR3 sequence is 14 residues long. The V and J ends lost 1 base and 6 bases, in that order; junction bases with no gene match: 2. CDR3 residues: CASSQVTGDEKLFF. Written as DNA, the CDR3 is TGTGCCAGCAGCCAAGTAACAGGGGATGAAAAACTGTTTTTT.

In this sample, this clone turned up a few times. The chain couples TRBV9 to TRBJ2-2; perhaps TRBD1 as D (5 bases). From germline, CDR1 is SGDLS and CDR2 YYNGEE. This CDR3 contains 14 residues. V was shortened by 3 bases and J by 5 bases, with 11 bases between the two germline ends. Here the CDR3 DNA reads TGTGCCAGCAGCGGGGGCGGCGTAACCGGGGAGCTGTTTTTT. This gives the protein CASSGGGVTGELFF.

The rearrangement uses TRBV14 and TRBJ2-6; a possible D gene is TRBD2 (6 bases). Trimming cost V 0 bases and J 0 bases, with 15 bases left between them. CDR1 and CDR2 from the germline V gene are SGHDN and FVKESK. The CDR3 covers 19 residues. The CDR3, as DNA: TGTGCCAGCAGCCAAGATCTAGGTCTAGCGAGCTCTGGGGCCAACGTCCTGACTTTC. Amino acids: CASSQDLGLASSGANVLTF.

The chain links TRBV13 to TRBJ2-7, with D perhaps TRBD2 (5 bases). Trimming left V 1 base short and J 4 bases short, with 11 bases between. CDR3 length: 14 residues. Germline V gives CDR1 PRHDT, CDR2 FYEKMQ (reference sequence). CDR3 in amino acids: CASSLAETGYEQYF. CDR3 in DNA: TGTGCCAGCAGCTTAGCGGAGACGGGATACGAGCAGTACTTC.

V usage is TRBV27 and J usage is TRBJ2-3, with 11 bases identical to TRBD2. V lost 5 bases and J lost 1; bases outside the gene matches: 5. The length of the CDR3 is 16 residues. Looked up from germline, CDR1 is MNHEY and CDR2 is SMNVEV (reference sequence). The CDR3 DNA follows: TGTGCCAGCAGTCCTCAGACTAGCGGGGGCACAGATACGCAGTATTTT. This gives the protein CASSPQTSGGTDTQYF.

V usage is TRBV10-3 and J usage is TRBJ2-2, with 8 nucleotides matching TRBD2. This CDR3 is built from 15 residues. The junction had 7 bases not matched to a gene; V was cut back by 10 bases and J by 0 bases. Germline loops: CDR1 ENHRY, CDR2 SYGVKD. CDR3 region: CATRAGASNTGELFF. The CDR3 coding sequence is TGTGCCACCCGAGCGGGAGCCTCGAACACCGGGGAGCTGTTTTTT.